This T cell receptor (beta chain) was identified during a study of identical twins. V gave up 3 bases and J gave up 3 bases, with 15 bases separating them. CDR3 length equals 15 residues. TCRdb called the 5' RACE reads again in MiXCR, with one record for every CDR3 protein. In the table there are 640,000 or so distinct CDR3 sequences, roughly 6% of which are singletons. The receptor was derived from a man aged 18 to 30 in good health. The sequencing sample was made of naive T cells sorted from blood. The chain recombines TRBV12-3 or TRBV12-4 with TRBJ2-7; no definite D call. CDR3 residues: CASSFKRLKGYEQYF. CDR3 DNA sequence: TGTGCCAGCAGTTTCAAAAGGCTTAAGGGCTACGAGCAGTACTTC.